This passage covers 5 T cell receptor beta chains from one sample sequenced in a study of vaccination and CD4 T cells after COVID-19 (dated by TCRdb to 2021 to 2024). The protocol used for the library was PCR. Sequencing instrument: Illumina iSeq 100. DNA from cultured CD4+ T cells was subjected to TCR sequencing with the Oncomine TCR Beta short-read assay at the Johns Hopkins FTIC core. Using fastp trimming at Q25 and MiXCR clonotype assembly, TCRdb reanalyzed the public sequencing data and kept in-frame beta chains. One record per CDR3 amino acid sequence lists the most common genes and DNA. The sample contains several thousand distinct CDR3 sequences, roughly 61% of them found a single time. Approximately 29% of the sample rests with the top ten. Interpreted using the paper, the treatment or condition label stands for: roughly 11-day PBMC culture with coronavirus spike peptide pools or control peptides (ViraFEST assay).

Their target antigens are unknown. Sequenced sample: CD4+ T cells from blood, cultured in vitro. The receptor source for this set is a human donor who had recovered from COVID-19.

As regards this clonotype: A read error may produce the germline difference seen at one junction end. The chain couples TRBV20-1 to TRBJ1-1; tentatively, D is TRBD1 (5 bases). The CDR3 sequence is 14 residues long. Germline CDR1 and CDR2: DFQATT and SNEGSKA (reference sequence). CDR3 region: CGASVVEGIAEAFF. DNA for the CDR3: TGCGGTGCTAGTGTAGTTGAGGGGATCGCTGAAGCTTTCTTT.

Within the sample, this clonotype is medium-sized. This chain connects TRBV18 to TRBJ1-1; tentative D call: TRBD1 (6 bases). CDR1 is KGHSH and CDR2 is LQKENI in the germline V gene. V was trimmed by 0 bases and J by 9 bases, leaving 8 bases between them. This CDR3 spans 12 amino acids. The CDR3 nucleotides read TGTGCCAGCTCACCACCCACAGGGAAAGCTTTCTTT. As protein: CASSPPTGKAFF.

The rearrangement links TRBV6-1 to TRBJ2-1; D remains unclear. Germline V lookup: CDR1 MNHNS, CDR2 SASEGT. V shed 3 bases and J shed 7 bases, with 16 bases lying between them. This CDR3 is built from 15 residues. CDR3 amino acids: CASSDILLSLNEQFF. CDR3 sequence (DNA): TGTGCCAGCAGTGACATACTCCTGTCCCTAAATGAGCAGTTCTTC.

The rearrangement links TRBV6-1 to TRBJ2-1; 12 positions match TRBD2. The CDR3 spans 18 residues. Germline CDR1 and CDR2: MNHNS and SASEGT. V was clipped by 7 bases and J by 0 bases; unmatched bases: 10. In DNA, the CDR3 is TGTGCCAGCATGGGACTAGCGGGCGGTAGGAGCTCCTACAATGAGCAGTTCTTC. Encoded protein: CASMGLAGGRSSYNEQFF.

The chain uses TRBV7-8 and TRBJ2-7; D is unclear. Germline CDR1 SGHVS, CDR2 FQNEAQ. Trimming took 1 base from V and 1 from J, leaving 11 bases between them. The CDR3 spans 15 residues. The DNA for the CDR3 is TGTGCCAGCAGCTTAGACGTAGCATATTCCTACGAGCAGTACTTC. It encodes CASSLDVAYSYEQYF. The full variable domain, its missing parts supplied by reference TRBV7-8 and TRBJ2-7, is GAGVSQSPRYKVAKRGQDVALRCDPISGHVSLFWYQQALGQGPEFLTYFQNEAQLDKSGLPSDRFFAERPEGSVSTLKIQRTQQEDSAVYLCASSLDVAYSYEQYFGPGTRLTVT.